A single sample gave rise to the 32 T cell receptor beta chains below, sequenced in a study of cytomegalovirus exposure and HLA in healthy donors. The PCR used 60 Vbeta and 13 Jbeta primers. Some clones are missing from TCRdb's copy, which holds only in-frame ones; the method was immunoSEQ multiplex PCR. The sample carries 100,000 to 150,000 clones, about 72% recorded once. The sequencing input was PBMCs. These receptors were obtained from a man between 50 and 59 years old in good health and CMV-seropositive.

The chain has TRBV25-1 and TRBJ2-1; D ambiguous. Trimming removed 1 base at V and 7 bases at J, with 2 bases between. Per the germline V gene, CDR1 is MGHDK and CDR2 is SYGVNS. CDR3 size: 11 residues. CDR3 residues: CASSELNEQFF. The CDR3 DNA reads TGTGCCAGCAGTGAATTAAATGAGCAGTTCTTC. Variable domain in full (rest from reference TRBV25-1 and TRBJ2-1): EADIYQTPRYLVIGTGKKITLECSQTMGHDKMYWYQQDPGMELHLIHYSYGVNSTEKGDLSSESTVSRIRTEHFPLTLESARPSHTSQYLCASSELNEQFFGPGTRLTVL.

There are a few counts of this clone. This chain links TRBV5-6 with TRBJ2-5, with D perhaps TRBD1 (7 bases). Germline lookup yields CDR1 SGHDT and CDR2 YYEEEE. Trimming removed 4 bases at V and 5 bases at J, with 21 bases between. The CDR3 is 16 amino acids. CDR3 coding DNA: TGTGCCAGCAGCCCCCTTCAGGAGGGGGCAAGGGAGACCCAGTACTTC. This codes for CASSPLQEGARETQYF.

The rearrangement joins TRBV23-1 to TRBJ2-7; tentatively, D is TRBD2 (6 bases). TRBV23-1 is given ORF status, its function remaining uncertain. There are 15 residues in the CDR3. The ends were cut back, 2 bases at V and 0 bases at J, with 11 bases in the middle. The CDR3 here is CASSQQRAPSYEQYF. As DNA, the CDR3 is TGCGCCAGCAGTCAACAGCGGGCGCCCTCCTACGAGCAGTACTTC.

This clone was detected only once. The chain links TRBV7-6 to TRBJ2-2, with 7 bases aligning to TRBD1. The germline V gene has CDR1 SGHVS and CDR2 FNYEAQ. Unmatched junction bases numbered 6, after V lost 4 bases and J lost 7 bases. The CDR3 consists of 14 residues. The CDR3 nucleotides read TGTGCCAGCAGCTCCCGTCAGGGGGTCGGGGAGCTGTTTTTT. It yields the protein CASSSRQGVGELFF.

The rearrangement links TRBV27 to TRBJ1-4; D may be TRBD1 (5 bases). The CDR3 covers 14 residues. The germline gives CDR1 MNHEY, CDR2 SMNVEV (reference sequence). Trimming removed 5 bases at V and 8 bases at J, with 15 bases between. The DNA of the CDR3 is TGTGCCAGCAGTCCCGCCCATCGGGGGGAAAAACTGTTTTTT. Translation gives CASSPAHRGEKLFF.

The chain employs TRBV7-6 and TRBJ2-1; a possible D gene is TRBD1 (5 bases). V was trimmed by 3 bases and J by 5 bases, leaving 5 bases between them. The CDR3 consists of 12 residues. Germline V gives CDR1 SGHVS, CDR2 FNYEAQ. The CDR3 coding sequence is TGTGCCAGCAGCTTGGGGCACAATGAGCAGTTCTTC. This sequence encodes CASSLGHNEQFF.

The chain recombines TRBV5-5 with TRBJ2-2; D is unclear. The CDR3 runs 15 residues. V gave up 3 bases and J gave up 1 base, with 10 bases separating them. In germline, CDR1 is SGHKS, CDR2 YYEKEE (reference sequence). The CDR3 nucleotides are TGTGCCAGCAGCTCCAGGAACCAGAACACCGGGGAGCTGTTTTTT. Protein sequence: CASSSRNQNTGELFF.

The chain carries TRBV6-5 and TRBJ2-7, with unresolved D. CDR1 MNHEY and CDR2 SVGAGI come from the germline V gene. The germline V and J ends were trimmed by 0 bases and 0 bases, with 6 bases remaining between them. The CDR3 extends over 14 amino acids. CDR3 region: CASSYSSGSYEQYF. The CDR3 nucleotides are TGTGCCAGCAGTTACTCGAGTGGCTCCTACGAGCAGTACTTC.

The V and J genes are TRBV27 and TRBJ1-1; maybe TRBD1 (6 bases). V lost 4 bases and J 5 bases, leaving 23 bases between the germline ends. The CDR3 contains 17 residues. Germline V gives CDR1 MNHEY, CDR2 SMNVEV (reference sequence). The CDR3 nucleotides are TGTGCCAGCAGTTCACCCCTCAGGGGCGGGCTCCGGACTGAAGCTTTCTTT. Its translation is CASSSPLRGGLRTEAFF.

The genes are TRBV7-6 and TRBJ1-4, with D uncertain. The CDR3 runs 15 residues. V was trimmed by 3 bases and J by 6 bases, leaving 14 bases between them. Per germline, CDR1 SGHVS and CDR2 FNYEAQ. CDR3 sequence: CASSLTGLEYEKLFF. As DNA, the CDR3 is TGTGCCAGCAGCTTGACTGGTTTGGAGTATGAAAAACTGTTTTTT.

The CDR3 DNA sequence: TGTGCCAGCAGCCGGGACAGGGACAATCAGCCCCAGCATTTT. Translated: CASSRDRDNQPQHF. The chain has TRBV28 and TRBJ1-5; 9 positions agree with TRBD1. The CDR3 has 14 amino acids. Germline CDR1 reads MDHEN; CDR2 reads SYDVKM. V dropped 6 bases and J dropped 3; count of bases not matched to a gene: 3.

The chain's CDR3 is CASRFMGGSRKDTQYF. CDR3 sequence (DNA): TGTGCCAGCAGGTTTATGGGCGGGAGTAGGAAAGATACGCAGTATTTT. V usage is TRBV5-4 and J usage is TRBJ2-3, with TRBD2 matching 7 bases. This CDR3 has 16 residues. Germline CDR1 SGHNT, CDR2 YYREEE (reference sequence). V was pared by 5 bases and J by 5 bases, with 14 bases of the junction left unmatched.

The rearrangement uses TRBV2 and TRBJ1-5; D ambiguous. Germline CDR1 and CDR2: SNHLY and FYNNEI. This CDR3 is 15 amino acids long. V was cut by 4 bases and J by 0 bases, with 10 bases left in between. The CDR3 DNA is TGTGCCAGCAGTGTGCAACAGATTAGCAATCAGCCCCAGCATTTT. This sequence encodes CASSVQQISNQPQHF.

The rearrangement uses TRBV10-3 and TRBJ2-6; D not certain. Between the trimmed V and J ends, which lost 5 bases and 1 base, there was a span of 6 bases. The CDR3 runs 14 residues. Germline V gene sequence: CDR1 ENHRY, CDR2 SYGVKD. The CDR3 spells CAISPGSGANVLTF. The CDR3 DNA reads TGTGCCATCAGTCCCGGGTCTGGGGCCAACGTCCTGACTTTC.

This rearrangement joins TRBV2 to TRBJ1-3; D gene unclear. This CDR3 contains 12 residues. Trimming took 7 bases from V and 6 from J, leaving 10 bases between them. The germline V gene encodes CDR1 SNHLY and CDR2 FYNNEI. CDR3 DNA sequence: TGTGCCAGCAAAAAGGAGACAAACACCATATATTTT. This encodes CASKKETNTIYF.

In its sample, this clone was seen a few times. The rearrangement joins TRBV27 to TRBJ1-5, with 7 bases that match TRBD1. Trimming at V came to 5 bases and at J to 1 base, leaving 2 bases not matched to a gene. From germline, CDR1 is MNHEY and CDR2 SMNVEV (reference sequence). This CDR3 spans 14 amino acids. The CDR3 spells CASSAQGSNQPQHF. The CDR3 DNA reads as TGTGCCAGCAGTGCACAGGGGAGCAATCAGCCCCAGCATTTT.

This chain connects TRBV11-2 to TRBJ2-5; D remains unclear. The CDR3 is made up of 12 amino acids. V was trimmed by 4 bases and J by 5 bases, leaving 8 bases between them. Germline lookup yields CDR1 SGHAT and CDR2 FQNNGV. This chain's CDR3 is CASSSLVETQYF. The CDR3 DNA sequence: TGTGCCAGCAGCTCCCTCGTTGAGACCCAGTACTTC.

This clone showed up just a few times. The CDR3 spells CASSLTRDFYEQYF. For the CDR3, the DNA is TGCGCCAGCAGCCTTACGAGGGACTTCTACGAGCAGTACTTC. This chain joins TRBV4-1 and TRBJ2-7; D perhaps matches TRBD2 (6 bases). This CDR3 is built from 14 residues. Germline values: CDR1 MGHRA, CDR2 YSYEKL. V lost 4 bases, J lost 3 bases, and 13 bases lay in between.

The gene calls are TRBV28 and TRBJ1-2, with a weak D call TRBD1 (5 bases). The V gene's germline CDR1 is MDHEN and CDR2 SYDVKM. This CDR3 is built from 14 residues. V lost 5 bases to trimming and J lost 5 bases, with 15 bases between them. CDR3 nucleotides: TGTGCCAGCAGTCCAAATCTCCAGGGATATGGCTACACCTTC. It encodes CASSPNLQGYGYTF.

The chain links TRBV2 to TRBJ1-5, with 7 bases matching TRBD1. Germline assignment: CDR1 SNHLY and CDR2 FYNNEI. V shed 7 bases and J 3 bases; nucleotides not matched to a gene: 9. The CDR3 is 15 residues long. The chain's CDR3 is CASTSRDSYNQPQHF. CDR3 DNA: TGTGCCAGCACCTCGCGGGACAGCTACAATCAGCCCCAGCATTTT.

The genes are TRBV9 and TRBJ1-2; D is undetermined. In germline, CDR1 is SGDLS, CDR2 YYNGEE. The V end was cut by 0 bases, the J end by 2 bases, with 8 bases between. This CDR3 is built from 14 residues. This chain's CDR3 is CASSVEIGNYGYTF. Here the CDR3 DNA reads TGTGCCAGCAGCGTAGAAATCGGGAACTATGGCTACACCTTC.

This clone came up once. The chain is built from TRBV7-9 and TRBJ2-7; 7 nucleotides agree with TRBD1. With V trimmed by 7 bases and J by 5 bases, 11 bases remained unmatched. Germline CDR1 SEHNR, CDR2 FQNEAQ (reference sequence). The CDR3 is made up of 14 amino acids. The CDR3 region is CASIHPGQADEQYF. CDR3 DNA sequence: TGTGCCAGCATCCATCCCGGACAGGCCGACGAGCAGTACTTC.

The CDR3 coding sequence is TGTGCCAGCAGCCAGACAGTTAACTATGGCTACACCTTC. It specifies CASSQTVNYGYTF. The rearrangement joins TRBV5-4 to TRBJ1-2, with D possibly TRBD1 on 5 matching bases. The germline V and J ends were trimmed by 4 bases and 1 base, with 8 bases remaining between them. The CDR3 is 13 residues long. Looked up from germline, CDR1 is SGHNT and CDR2 is YYREEE (reference sequence).

The CDR3 region is CASSLVRTDTQYF. The CDR3 region has the DNA TGTGCCAGCAGCTTAGTTAGAACTGATACGCAGTATTTT. This chain links TRBV7-9 with TRBJ2-3; D is ambiguous. Trimming pared 1 base from V and 6 bases from J, leaving 8 bases between. From germline, CDR1 is SEHNR and CDR2 FQNEAQ (reference sequence). The length of the CDR3 is 13 residues.

The V call is TRBV7-6, the J call TRBJ2-7; 8 nucleotides line up with TRBD2. This CDR3 comprises 15 residues. J was trimmed by 3 bases and V by 4 bases; bases with no gene match: 8. Germline values: CDR1 SGHVS, CDR2 FNYEAQ. For the CDR3, the DNA is TGTGCCAGCAGCTCAGGACTAGCATCATACTACGAGCAGTACTTC. This codes for CASSSGLASYYEQYF.

This clone appeared a single time. V is TRBV9 and J is TRBJ2-5; D unclear. Trimming left V 0 bases short and J 4 bases short, with 7 bases between. Looked up from germline, CDR1 is SGDLS and CDR2 is YYNGEE. The CDR3 is 13 amino acids. CDR3 amino acids: CASSVERGETQYF. CDR3 in DNA: TGTGCCAGCAGCGTAGAAAGAGGAGAGACCCAGTACTTC.

V is TRBV7-6 and J is TRBJ2-6; possible D gene TRBD1, 6 bases. Germline CDR1 reads SGHVS; CDR2 reads FNYEAQ. This CDR3 has 16 amino acids. Deletions cut 1 base from V and 1 base from J, with 8 bases between. DNA of the CDR3: TGTGCCAGCAGCTTAGGGCAGGGGTCTGGGGCCAACGTCCTGACTTTC. Residues: CASSLGQGSGANVLTF.

The chain is built from TRBV6-5 and TRBJ2-7, with a tentative D call TRBD1 (6 bases). CDR3 length: 15 amino acids. CDR1 is MNHEY, CDR2 SVGAGI, per germline. The V end lost 6 bases, the J end lost 2 bases, and 17 bases lay between the germline ends. The CDR3 loop is CASSHGYRVPYEQYF. DNA for the CDR3: TGTGCCAGCAGCCACGGATACAGGGTCCCCTACGAGCAGTACTTC.

This clone turned up a few times. J is TRBJ1-5 and V is TRBV6-1; no reliable D call. CDR1 and CDR2 (germline): MNHNS, SASEGT. The CDR3 is 15 amino acids. V gave up 4 bases and J gave up 3 bases, with 13 bases separating them. CDR3 coding DNA: TGTGCCAGCAGTGCCAGCAACAACTACAATCAGCCCCAGCATTTT. Translation gives CASSASNNYNQPQHF.

The chain uses TRBV25-1 and TRBJ1-1, with 9 bases fitting TRBD1. After removal of 7 bases from V and 11 bases from J, the junction contained 8 bases not matched to a gene. CDR1 MGHDK and CDR2 SYGVNS come from the germline V gene. This CDR3 has 12 residues. In DNA form, the CDR3 reads TGTGCCAGCAACGACAGGGGGTGGAGGGCTTTCTTT. This gives the protein CASNDRGWRAFF. Full variable domain (remainder filled in from reference TRBV25-1 and TRBJ1-1): EADIYQTPRYLVIGTGKKITLECSQTMGHDKMYWYQQDPGMELHLIHYSYGVNSTEKGDLSSESTVSRIRTEHFPLTLESARPSHTSQYLCASNDRGWRAFFGQGTRLTVV.

This clone occurred a few times. This chain uses TRBV4-1 with TRBJ1-2; possible D gene TRBD1, 5 bases. CDR1 is MGHRA and CDR2 is YSYEKL in the germline V gene. The V end lost 2 bases, the J end lost 4 bases, and 8 bases lay between the germline ends. This CDR3 spans 13 amino acids. The CDR3 region is CASSQTGGYGYTF. The CDR3 DNA reads TGCGCCAGCAGCCAAACCGGGGGCTATGGCTACACCTTC.

The chain combines TRBV11-2 with TRBJ2-7; a weak D match, TRBD1 (6 bases). The CDR3 sequence is 14 residues long. Germline-derived CDR1 and CDR2 are SGHAT and FQNNGV. Between the trimmed V and J ends, which lost 1 base and 3 bases, there was a span of 10 bases. The CDR3 region has the DNA TGTGCCAGCAGCTTAGGGACAGACTTCTACGAGCAGTACTTC. Translation: CASSLGTDFYEQYF.